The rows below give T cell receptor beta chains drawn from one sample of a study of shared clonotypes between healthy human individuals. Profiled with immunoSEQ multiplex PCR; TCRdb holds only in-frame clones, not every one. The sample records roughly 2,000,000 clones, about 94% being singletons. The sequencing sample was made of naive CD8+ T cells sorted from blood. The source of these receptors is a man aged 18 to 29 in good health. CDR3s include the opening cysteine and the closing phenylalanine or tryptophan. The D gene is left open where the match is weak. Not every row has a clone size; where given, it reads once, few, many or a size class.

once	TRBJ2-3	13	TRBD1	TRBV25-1	CASIGGKADTQYF	TGTGCCAGCATAGGGGGCAAGGCAGATACGCAGTATTTT
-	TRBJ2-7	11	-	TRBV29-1	CSVDRGVEQYF	TGCAGCGTTGATCGAGGGGTCGAGCAGTACTTC
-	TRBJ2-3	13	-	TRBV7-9	CASSFLLTDTQYF	TGTGCCAGCAGCTTCCTACTCACAGATACGCAGTATTTT
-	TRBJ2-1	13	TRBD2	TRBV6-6	CASSYGGGNEQFF	TGTGCCAGCAGTTACGGGGGGGGCAATGAGCAGTTCTTC
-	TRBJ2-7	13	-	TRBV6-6	CASSPTGMDEQYF	TGTGCCAGCAGTCCCACAGGGATGGACGAGCAGTACTTC
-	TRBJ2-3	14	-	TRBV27	CASSFYGRADTQYF	TGTGCCAGCAGTTTCTACGGACGCGCAGATACGCAGTATTTT
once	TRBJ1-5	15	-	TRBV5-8	CASSLGSAVDQPQHF	TGTGCCAGCAGCTTGGGGAGCGCCGTCGATCAGCCCCAGCATTTT
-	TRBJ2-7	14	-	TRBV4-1	CASSQDAASYEQYF	TGCGCCAGCAGCCAAGATGCAGCCTCCTACGAGCAGTACTTC
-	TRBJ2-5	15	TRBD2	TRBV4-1	CASSPGGDLGETQYF	TGCGCCAGCAGCCCTGGGGGGGACCTGGGAGAGACCCAGTACTTC
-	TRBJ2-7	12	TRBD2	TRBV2	CAAGGDSYEQYF	TGTGCCGCCGGGGGGGACTCCTACGAGCAGTACTTC
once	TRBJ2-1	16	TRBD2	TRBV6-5	CASSSGAGPSYNEQFF	TGTGCCAGCAGTTCCGGAGCGGGACCCTCCTACAATGAGCAGTTCTTC
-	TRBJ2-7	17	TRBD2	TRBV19	CASSIETPRGGVYEQYF	TGTGCCAGTAGTATTGAGACCCCTCGCGGGGGGGTATACGAGCAGTACTTC
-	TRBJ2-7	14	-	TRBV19	CASSMGSGTYEQYF	TGTGCCAGTAGTATGGGAAGCGGTACCTACGAGCAGTACTTC
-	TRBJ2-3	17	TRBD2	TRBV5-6	CASSDGLAGDLTDTQYF	TGTGCCAGCAGCGACGGACTAGCGGGGGACCTCACAGATACGCAGTATTTT
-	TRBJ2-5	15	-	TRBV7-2	CASSLGTPRGETQYF	TGTGCCAGCAGCCTCGGGACTCCTAGGGGAGAGACCCAGTACTTC
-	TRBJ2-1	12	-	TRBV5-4	CASVIGNNEQFF	TGTGCCAGCGTCATTGGGAACAATGAGCAGTTCTTC
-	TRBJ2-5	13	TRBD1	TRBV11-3	CASSPGTEETQYF	TGTGCCAGCAGCCCAGGGACAGAAGAGACCCAGTACTTC